Here is one T cell receptor (beta chain) with its context. As yet, its antigen is unknown. The V and J ends lost 0 bases and 6 bases, in that order; junction bases with no gene match: 7. CDR1 and CDR2 (germline): SGHTS, YDEGEE. The CDR3 consists of 15 residues. Sequencing used immunoSEQ multiplex PCR; TCRdb keeps in-frame clones, though not all of them. The sample has around 2,100,000 clones; approximately 95% are singletons. The data stem from a study of shared clonotypes between healthy human individuals. General observations from the study: Only blood underwent sampling, and tissue repertoires likely differ.

The naive CD8 subset, CD45RO-negative cells positively selected for CCR7, excluded terminally differentiated effector memory CD45RA+ cells. Input material: naive CD8+ T cells sorted from blood. This chain links TRBV5-8 with TRBJ2-7, with 9 nucleotides matching TRBD1. This sequence originates from a man between 18 and 29 years old in good health. The CDR3 loop is CASSLADRGWGEQYF. In DNA form, the CDR3 reads TGTGCCAGCAGCTTGGCGGACAGGGGCTGGGGCGAGCAGTACTTC.